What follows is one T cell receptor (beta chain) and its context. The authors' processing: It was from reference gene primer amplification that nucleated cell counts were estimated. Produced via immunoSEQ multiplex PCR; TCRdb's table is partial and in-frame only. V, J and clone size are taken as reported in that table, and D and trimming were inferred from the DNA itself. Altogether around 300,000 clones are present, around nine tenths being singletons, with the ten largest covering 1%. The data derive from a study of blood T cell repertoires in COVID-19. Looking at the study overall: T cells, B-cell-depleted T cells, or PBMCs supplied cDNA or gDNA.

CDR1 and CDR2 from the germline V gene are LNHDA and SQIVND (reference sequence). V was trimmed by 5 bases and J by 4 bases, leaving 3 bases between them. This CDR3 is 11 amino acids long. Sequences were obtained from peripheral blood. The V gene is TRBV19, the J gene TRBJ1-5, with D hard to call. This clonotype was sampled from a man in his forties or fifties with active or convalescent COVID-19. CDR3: CASSSNQPQHF. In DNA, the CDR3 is TGTGCCAGTAGTTCGAATCAGCCCCAGCATTTT.